The 32 T cell receptor beta chains below come from one sample, sequenced in a study of blood T cell repertoires in COVID-19. Data came from immunoSEQ multiplex PCR; TCRdb stores just in-frame clones and leaves some out. The data contain roughly 280,000 clones, about nine tenths of them singletons. Sequenced: PBMCs or T cells enriched from blood (not recorded which). The source is a woman aged 25 to 39 with acute COVID-19.

The sample holds one count of this clone. The V gene is TRBV6-5, the J gene TRBJ1-4; 8 nucleotides align to TRBD1. The CDR3 has 13 residues. Germline values: CDR1 MNHEY, CDR2 SVGAGI. The V segment lost 11 bases and the J segment 8 bases; nucleotides outside the gene matches: 10. CDR3 residues: CAVVQGEGEKLFF. CDR3 DNA: TGTGCCGTAGTACAGGGGGAGGGGGAAAAACTGTTTTTT.

The V and J genes are TRBV24-1 and TRBJ1-5; D might be TRBD1 (6 bases). Germline CDR1 and CDR2: KGHDR and SFDVKD. The length of the CDR3 is 15 residues. V was shortened by 3 bases and J by 2 bases, with 10 bases between the two germline ends. Written as DNA, the CDR3 is TGTGCCACCAGTGATCGGACAGTGGGCAATCAGCCCCAGCATTTT. Protein product: CATSDRTVGNQPQHF.

V gene TRBV9 combines with J gene TRBJ2-1; the match to TRBD1 covers 8 bases. CDR3 size: 16 residues. V lost 3 bases to trimming and J lost 0 bases; unmatched junction nucleotides: 5. CDR1 is SGDLS, CDR2 YYNGEE, per germline. CDR3 bases: TGTGCCAGCAGCGGACCTGGACAGGGCTCCTACAATGAGCAGTTCTTC. It codes for CASSGPGQGSYNEQFF.

The rearrangement links TRBV28 to TRBJ1-5, with a tentative D call TRBD1 (6 bases). V shed 5 bases and J shed 5 bases, with 16 bases lying between them. The germline V gene encodes CDR1 MDHEN and CDR2 SYDVKM. This CDR3 spans 15 amino acids. CDR3 bases: TGTGCCAGCAGTACCAAACAGGGCTCTCATCAGCCCCAGCATTTT. Translation: CASSTKQGSHQPQHF.

The sample holds one count of this clone. The chain carries TRBV27 and TRBJ2-7; the match to TRBD1 covers 7 bases. CDR3 length equals 15 residues. Germline-derived CDR1 and CDR2 are MNHEY and SMNVEV (reference sequence). J gave up 3 bases and V 6 bases, and 11 bases lay outside the gene matches. The CDR3 DNA sequence: TGTGCCAGCAGGTCATCGACAGGGACGATCTACGAGCAGTACTTC. This sequence encodes CASRSSTGTIYEQYF.

This chain joins TRBV19 and TRBJ2-1; D may be TRBD2 (6 bases). The V gene lost 3 bases and the J gene lost 3 bases, with 12 bases spanning the gap. Germline V CDR1 and CDR2: LNHDA, SQIVND (reference sequence). The CDR3 has 15 residues. CDR3 residues: CASSIVEGRYNEQFF. CDR3 DNA sequence: TGTGCCAGTAGTATCGTGGAGGGGCGCTACAATGAGCAGTTCTTC.

The CDR3 DNA is TGTGCCAGCAGCCGCCTAGGGACAGGGATGACCGGGGAGCTGTTTTTT. It translates to CASSRLGTGMTGELFF. The chain employs TRBV7-9 and TRBJ2-2; 9 nucleotides agree with TRBD1. Germline V lookup: CDR1 SEHNR, CDR2 FQNEAQ (reference sequence). The CDR3 runs to 16 residues. The V gene end was trimmed by 5 bases and the J gene end by 5 bases; junction bases not matched to a gene: 9.

The chain couples TRBV11-2 to TRBJ2-7; 9 positions match TRBD2. The germline V gene encodes CDR1 SGHAT and CDR2 FQNNGV. The CDR3 extends over 15 amino acids. V was clipped by 1 base and J by 4 bases; unmatched bases: 5. CDR3 region: CASSLGAGGEYEQYF. The CDR3 DNA is TGTGCCAGCAGCTTAGGGGCGGGAGGGGAATACGAGCAGTACTTC.

This chain links TRBV28 with TRBJ2-7; D might be TRBD2 (5 bases). The CDR3 consists of 14 residues. Trimming took 6 bases from V and 1 from J, leaving 13 bases between them. Germline V gene sequence: CDR1 MDHEN, CDR2 SYDVKM. CDR3 protein: CASSPASSSYEQYF. The CDR3 region has the DNA TGTGCCAGCAGCCCCGCTAGCAGTTCCTACGAGCAGTACTTC. Full variable domain (remainder filled in from reference TRBV28 and TRBJ2-7): DVKVTQSSRYLVKRTGEKVFLECVQDMDHENMFWYRQDPGLGLRLIYFSYDVKMKEKGDIPEGYSVSREKKERFSLILESASTNQTSMYLCASSPASSSYEQYFGPGTRLTVT.

This clone was seen just once. The chain recombines TRBV7-8 with TRBJ2-1, with D perhaps matching TRBD1 (5 bases). Trimming shortened V by 5 bases and J by 8 bases, and 16 bases separated the two germline ends. Per the germline V gene, CDR1 is SGHVS and CDR2 is FQNEAQ. This CDR3 is 14 amino acids long. The CDR3 sequence: CASSPGMGLHEQFF. The CDR3 DNA sequence: TGTGCCAGCAGCCCAGGGATGGGATTACATGAGCAGTTCTTC.

This chain links TRBV4-3 with TRBJ1-2; D not resolved. The V end was cut by 0 bases, the J end by 3 bases, with 14 bases between. CDR1 is LGHNA and CDR2 is YSLEER in the germline V gene. This CDR3 comprises 16 residues. CDR3 sequence (DNA): TGCGCCAGCAGCCAAGATTTAAACCGAGAAGACTATGGCTACACCTTC. Translating it yields CASSQDLNREDYGYTF.

The J gene is TRBJ1-3, the V gene TRBV2; possibly TRBD1 for D (5 bases). Germline-derived CDR1 and CDR2 are SNHLY and FYNNEI. V lost 4 bases to trimming and J lost 3 bases, with 16 bases between them. The CDR3 sequence is 16 residues long. CDR3 sequence: CASSARAGGDGNTIYF. CDR3 sequence (DNA): TGTGCCAGCAGTGCTAGGGCCGGGGGGGATGGAAACACCATATATTTT.

This clone was recorded only once. J is TRBJ1-4 and V is TRBV5-1, with 7 bases that match TRBD1. V dropped 4 bases and J dropped 5; count of bases not matched to a gene: 11. The CDR3 loop spans 16 amino acids. The germline gives CDR1 SGHRS, CDR2 YFSETQ. CDR3 amino acids: CASSVGRDRKNEKLFF. For the CDR3, the DNA is TGCGCCAGCAGCGTAGGCCGGGACAGAAAAAATGAAAAACTGTTTTTT. The whole variable domain, remainder taken from reference TRBV5-1 and TRBJ1-4, is KAGVTQTPRYLIKTRGQQVTLSCSPISGHRSVSWYQQTPGQGLQFLFEYFSETQRNKGNFPGRFSGRQFSNSRSEMNVSTLELGDSALYLCASSVGRDRKNEKLFFGSGTQLSVL.

The rearrangement links TRBV6-1 to TRBJ1-4, with a tentative D call TRBD1 (5 bases). This CDR3 comprises 14 residues. V was cut by 2 bases and J by 12 bases, with 16 bases left in between. The germline V gene encodes CDR1 MNHNS and CDR2 SASEGT. The CDR3 DNA is TGTGCCAGCAGTGAATACAGCGCCGGGGGGGAACTGTTTTTT. It encodes CASSEYSAGGELFF.

Points on this clone: At one of its ends the junction is not consistent with the germline gene, which may arise from a read error. The V and J genes are TRBV7-7 and TRBJ2-7, with 9 positions matching TRBD2. From germline, CDR1 is SSHAT and CDR2 FNYEAQ (reference sequence). The CDR3 totals 15 residues. The CDR3 protein is CASSLGASGNYEQYF. In nucleotides, the CDR3 is TGTGCTAGCAGCTTAGGGGCTAGCGGGAACTACGAGCAGTACTTC.

This chain connects TRBV6-2 or TRBV6-3 to TRBJ2-3; 8 bases match TRBD2. The CDR3 totals 17 residues. V lost 0 bases to trimming and J lost 2 bases; unmatched junction nucleotides: 7. Germline CDR1 and CDR2: MNHEY and SVGEGT. For the CDR3, the DNA is TGTGCCAGCAGTTACTCGGCCGGGAGGGGTAACACAGATACGCAGTATTTT. It translates to CASSYSAGRGNTDTQYF.

The chain carries TRBV11-2 and TRBJ1-6, with D uncertain. This CDR3 is built from 16 residues. The germline CDR1 and CDR2 sequences are SGHAT and FQNNGV. The germline V and J ends were trimmed by 0 bases and 8 bases, with 14 bases remaining between them. The CDR3 bases are TGTGCCAGCAGCTTAGATTTGTCGGGAATTGATTCACCCCTCCACTTT. Translating it yields CASSLDLSGIDSPLHF.

The rearrangement links TRBV27 to TRBJ2-2, with 7 positions matching TRBD2. With V trimmed by 4 bases and J by 5 bases, 10 bases remained unmatched. The CDR3 has 16 amino acids. The germline V gene has CDR1 MNHEY and CDR2 SMNVEV (reference sequence). The DNA for the CDR3 is TGTGCCAGCAGTTCGGCGGGCGGGAGAGGGACCGGGGAGCTGTTTTTT. Translating it yields CASSSAGGRGTGELFF.

This chain connects TRBV4-2 to TRBJ1-1, with D possibly TRBD1 on 5 matching bases. This CDR3 has 14 amino acids. Trimming stripped 0 bases from V and 2 bases from J, with 7 bases between. Germline V gene lookup returns CDR1 LGHNA and CDR2 YNFKEQ. CDR3 bases: TGTGCCAGCAGCCAAGAAACAGGTAACACTGAAGCTTTCTTT. Its translation: CASSQETGNTEAFF.

V usage is TRBV19 and J usage is TRBJ2-2; 8 bases line up with TRBD1. The CDR3 sequence is 15 residues long. Trimming took 7 bases from V and 1 from J; bases not matched to a gene: 5. Germline CDR1 reads LNHDA; CDR2 reads SQIVND (reference sequence). The CDR3 region is CASMPGTGNTGELFF. The CDR3, as DNA: TGTGCCAGTATGCCAGGGACAGGGAACACCGGGGAGCTGTTTTTT.

The rearrangement uses TRBV7-9 and TRBJ2-7; TRBD1 might be the D (5 bases). The CDR3 totals 14 residues. The ends were cut back, 2 bases at V and 4 bases at J, with 12 bases in the middle. Germline-derived CDR1 and CDR2 are SEHNR and FQNEAQ (reference sequence). The DNA of the CDR3 is TGTGCCAGCAGCTTAAGAGGACAAGAATACGAGCAGTACTTC. Protein sequence: CASSLRGQEYEQYF.

The chain employs TRBV18 and TRBJ1-2, with D maybe TRBD1 (5 bases). CDR3 length equals 14 residues. Germline CDR1 reads KGHSH; CDR2 reads LQKENI. Trimming took 3 bases from V and 5 from J, leaving 13 bases between them. The CDR3 spells CASSPAGGEYGYTF. The CDR3 DNA is TGTGCCAGCTCACCTGCGGGAGGGGAGTATGGCTACACCTTC.

In this sample, this clone turned up once. The rearrangement joins TRBV19 to TRBJ1-1; D possibly corresponds to TRBD1 (6 bases). Germline values: CDR1 LNHDA, CDR2 SQIVND (reference sequence). V lost 6 bases, J lost 3 bases, and 11 bases lay in between. The CDR3 runs 13 residues. In nucleotides, the CDR3 is TGTGCCAGTAGGCCCACAGGGTACACTGAAGCTTTCTTT. It specifies CASRPTGYTEAFF.

This sequence joins TRBV27 and TRBJ1-4; 8 bases fit TRBD1. This CDR3 has 14 amino acids. The V gene's germline CDR1 is MNHEY and CDR2 SMNVEV (reference sequence). Losses at the gene ends were 5 bases for V and 6 bases for J; bases not matched to a gene: 5. CDR3 nucleotides: TGTGCCAGCAGTCCCCTGGACAGGGATGAAAAACTGTTTTTT. Its translation: CASSPLDRDEKLFF.

The chain links TRBV7-9 to TRBJ1-2, with D hard to call. CDR1 and CDR2 from the germline V gene are SEHNR and FQNEAQ (reference sequence). This CDR3 region has 14 residues. V was cut by 5 bases and J by 8 bases, with 18 bases left in between. This CDR3 reads CASSPELRGRGYTF. The CDR3 bases are TGTGCCAGCAGCCCCGAACTGAGAGGTCGGGGCTACACCTTC. Full variable domain (remainder filled in from reference TRBV7-9 and TRBJ1-2): DTGVSQNPRHKITKRGQNVTFRCDPISEHNRLYWYRQTLGQGPEFLTYFQNEAQLEKSRLLSDRFSAERPKGSFSTLEIQRTEQGDSAMYLCASSPELRGRGYTFGSGTRLTVV.

Concerning this clone: The identical CDR3 is also encoded by other nucleotide sequences in the sample. This sequence joins TRBV12-3 or TRBV12-4 and TRBJ2-2; 8 positions match TRBD1. The CDR3 runs 13 residues. Trimming cost V 3 bases and J 6 bases; bases outside gene matches: 0. In nucleotides, the CDR3 is TGTGCCAGCAGTTTGACAGGGGCCGGGGAGCTGTTTTTT. Translating it yields CASSLTGAGELFF.

The J gene is TRBJ1-1, the V gene TRBV10-2; no reliable D call. This CDR3 is 13 amino acids long. V was pared by 0 bases and J by 7 bases, with 9 bases between. CDR1 and CDR2 from the germline V gene are WSHSY and SAAADI. CDR3 loop: CASSESLGLEAFF. DNA of the CDR3: TGCGCCAGCAGTGAGTCGTTGGGCCTTGAAGCTTTCTTT.

The chain carries TRBV15 and TRBJ2-2, with 7 bases that match TRBD2. The V gene's germline CDR1 is LNHNV and CDR2 YYDKDF (reference sequence). Trimming removed 3 bases from V and 5 bases from J; junction bases left unmatched: 18. CDR3 length: 19 amino acids. CDR3 sequence: CATSSPWGGRLRGTGELFF. For the CDR3, the DNA is TGTGCCACCAGCAGCCCCTGGGGCGGGAGACTTCGGGGTACCGGGGAGCTGTTTTTT.

The V and J genes are TRBV14 and TRBJ2-3; 7 positions agree with TRBD2. CDR1 and CDR2 (germline): SGHDN, FVKESK. The CDR3 spans 17 residues. Trimming at V came to 1 base and at J to 1 base, leaving 8 bases not matched to a gene. Here the CDR3 reads CASSQVVSSGGTDTQYF. CDR3 DNA: TGTGCCAGCAGCCAAGTTGTTTCCAGCGGGGGCACAGATACGCAGTATTTT.

This chain connects TRBV27 to TRBJ2-7, with 7 bases identical to TRBD1. There are 14 residues in the CDR3. Trimming at V came to 5 bases and at J to 4 bases, leaving 8 bases not matched to a gene. Germline values: CDR1 MNHEY, CDR2 SMNVEV (reference sequence). In DNA form, the CDR3 reads TGTGCCAGCAGTCCCGGGACAGCTAATTACGAGCAGTACTTC. Its translation is CASSPGTANYEQYF.

Of note for this clone: Other nucleotide sequences from this sample produce the same CDR3. The chain couples TRBV9 to TRBJ2-7, with 7 bases matching TRBD1. Germline CDR1 and CDR2: SGDLS and YYNGEE. V trimming: 2 bases; J trimming: 0 bases; junction bases outside the gene matches: 5. The CDR3 is 15 residues long. The CDR3 sequence is CASSVGTASSYEQYF. The CDR3 bases are TGTGCCAGCAGCGTGGGGACAGCAAGCTCCTACGAGCAGTACTTC.

The chain combines TRBV18 with TRBJ2-7, with a possible D match to TRBD1 (6 bases). The CDR3 loop spans 15 amino acids. Per germline, CDR1 KGHSH and CDR2 LQKENI. V was trimmed by 2 bases and J by 2 bases, leaving 13 bases between them. The CDR3 here is CASSPAGQITYEQYF. The CDR3 DNA reads as TGTGCCAGCTCACCAGCCGGACAGATTACCTACGAGCAGTACTTC.